Shown below are 10 T cell receptor beta chains from a single sample sequenced in a study of T cells in Graves' hyperthyroidism and ophthalmopathy. Amplification targeted TCR beta CDR3 regions from RNA transcripts. A set of HTBI primers served as the primers for a first-round RT-PCR of the TCR CDR3. In TCRdb, the multiplex PCR reads were re-called with MiXCR into one record per CDR3 protein. The profile shows 500,000 to 600,000 distinct CDR3 sequences, about 20% of them singletons. The sample consisted of blood. These receptors were taken from a man aged 35 to 55 with Graves' ophthalmopathy.

The chain is built from TRBV2 and TRBJ2-1; D possibly uses TRBD1 or TRBD2 (5 bases each). This CDR3 has 14 residues. Germline V gene data show CDR1 as SNHLY and CDR2 as FYNNEI. V was trimmed by 8 bases and J by 7 bases, leaving 18 bases between them. CDR3 coding DNA: TGTGCCAGCCTCGCCAGAGCAGGGAGAAATGAGCAGTTCTTC. This gives the protein CASLARAGRNEQFF.

This clonotype was counted between two and nine times. The V and J genes are TRBV28 and TRBJ2-4, with D tentatively TRBD1 (6 bases). The CDR3 covers 13 residues. Germline V gene sequence: CDR1 MDHEN, CDR2 SYDVKM. V lost 7 bases and J 9 bases, leaving 16 bases between the germline ends. The CDR3 coding sequence is TGTGCCAGCACCATAGGGGGTAATGGCATTCAGTACTTC. It specifies CASTIGGNGIQYF.

The V gene is TRBV18, the J gene TRBJ2-5; the match to TRBD1 covers 7 bases. The CDR3 spans 13 residues. The J segment lost 4 bases and the V segment lost 8 bases, leaving 7 bases of the junction unmatched. Germline V gene lookup returns CDR1 KGHSH and CDR2 LQKENI. The CDR3 DNA follows: TGTGCCAGCCAGAGAGGACAGGTAGAGACCCAGTACTTC. The encoded protein is CASQRGQVETQYF.

This clonotype was recorded at least ten times. The V gene is TRBV11-2, the J gene TRBJ2-3; TRBD1 might be the D (6 bases). Germline V gene data show CDR1 as SGHAT and CDR2 as FQNNGV. V gave up 3 bases and J gave up 0 bases, with 13 bases separating them. The CDR3 has 16 residues. CDR3 sequence reads: CASSFLRDISTDTQYF. In nucleotides, the CDR3 is TGTGCCAGCAGCTTCCTTCGGGACATCAGCACAGATACGCAGTATTTT.

This clonotype was counted many times. V usage is TRBV11-2 and J usage is TRBJ1-1; D is ambiguous. V lost 8 bases and J 1 base, leaving 14 bases between the germline ends. The germline V gene has CDR1 SGHAT and CDR2 FQNNGV. The CDR3 runs 14 residues. The CDR3 nucleotides are TGTGCCAGCTCACTTAACAGAGCGAACACTGAAGCTTTCTTT. Translating it yields CASSLNRANTEAFF.

This clonotype showed up many times. This chain links TRBV30 with TRBJ1-5; D is possibly TRBD1 (5 bases). The CDR3 sequence is 13 residues long. The germline gives CDR1 GTSNPN, CDR2 SVGIG (reference sequence). V was trimmed by 0 bases and J by 4 bases, leaving 7 bases between them. The CDR3 reads CAWSVQVNQPQHF. DNA for the CDR3: TGTGCCTGGAGTGTACAGGTGAATCAGCCCCAGCATTTT. The full variable domain, its missing parts supplied by reference TRBV30 and TRBJ1-5, is SQTIHQWPATLVQPVGSPLSLECTVEGTSNPNLYWYRQAAGRGLQLLFYSVGIGQISSEVPQNLSASRPQDRQFILSSKKLLLSDSGFYLCAWSVQVNQPQHFGDGTRLSIL.

The chain couples TRBV30 to TRBJ2-5; no clear D. V was trimmed by 0 bases and J by 5 bases, leaving 7 bases between them. This CDR3 contains 12 residues. Germline V lookup: CDR1 GTSNPN, CDR2 SVGIG (reference sequence). The CDR3 coding sequence is TGTGCCTGGAGTGTGACTCCCGAGACCCAGTACTTC. Its protein product is CAWSVTPETQYF.

This clonotype was picked up a small number of times. The chain has TRBV5-1 and TRBJ2-7; 12 bases align to TRBD2. This CDR3 spans 15 amino acids. In germline, CDR1 is SGHRS, CDR2 YFSETQ. V shed 4 bases, J shed 4 bases, and the junction held 6 bases outside the gene matches. The CDR3 DNA reads TGCGCCAGCAGCGCCGGACTAGCGGGGATATACGAGCAGTACTTC. As protein: CASSAGLAGIYEQYF.

This clonotype has a handful of counts. The chain joins TRBV6-5 to TRBJ1-2; D gene uncertain. V dropped 0 bases and J dropped 4 bases, with 12 bases sitting between them. Germline V gene lookup returns CDR1 MNHEY and CDR2 SVGAGI. The CDR3 is 15 amino acids. CDR3 loop: CASSYSPRVGYGYTF. CDR3 nucleotides: TGTGCCAGCAGTTACTCGCCCAGAGTCGGCTATGGCTACACCTTC.

In this sample, this clonotype turned up many times. The chain uses TRBV5-1 and TRBJ2-7; D is possibly TRBD1 (6 bases). The V gene's germline CDR1 is SGHRS and CDR2 YFSETQ. The V gene lost 3 bases and the J gene lost 3 bases, with 10 bases spanning the gap. The CDR3 has 13 amino acids. The CDR3, as DNA: TGCGCCAGCAGCTGGGACACCATCTACGAGCAGTACTTC. Its translation is CASSWDTIYEQYF.